This T cell receptor beta chain was documented in a study of blood T cell repertoires in COVID-19. On the study more broadly: The United States, Italy and Spain provided the acute and convalescent COVID-19 samples. T cells, B-cell-depleted T cells, or PBMCs provided the cDNA or gDNA that served as material.

In the authors' workflow: Amplification from reference gene primers served as the basis for estimated nucleated cell counts. Produced via immunoSEQ multiplex PCR; TCRdb's table is partial and in-frame only. V and J calls and clone size come straight from that table; D and trimming were deduced from the DNA. This sample carries around 69,000 clones, roughly 80% of them seen once, and the ten largest clones take 7.5% to 10%. The CDR3 consists of 16 residues. Trimming took 1 base from V and 6 from J; bases not matched to a gene: 8. In germline, CDR1 is LGHDT, CDR2 YNNKEL (reference sequence). This clonotype was obtained from a man aged 50 to 59 with active COVID-19. Sequenced sample: peripheral blood. This rearrangement joins TRBV3-1 (or the pseudogene TRBV3-2) to TRBJ1-2; the match to TRBD1 covers 10 bases. CDR3 residues: CASSQVSGQGRNGYTF. CDR3 bases: TGTGCCAGCAGCCAAGTTTCGGGACAGGGGAGAAATGGCTACACCTTC.